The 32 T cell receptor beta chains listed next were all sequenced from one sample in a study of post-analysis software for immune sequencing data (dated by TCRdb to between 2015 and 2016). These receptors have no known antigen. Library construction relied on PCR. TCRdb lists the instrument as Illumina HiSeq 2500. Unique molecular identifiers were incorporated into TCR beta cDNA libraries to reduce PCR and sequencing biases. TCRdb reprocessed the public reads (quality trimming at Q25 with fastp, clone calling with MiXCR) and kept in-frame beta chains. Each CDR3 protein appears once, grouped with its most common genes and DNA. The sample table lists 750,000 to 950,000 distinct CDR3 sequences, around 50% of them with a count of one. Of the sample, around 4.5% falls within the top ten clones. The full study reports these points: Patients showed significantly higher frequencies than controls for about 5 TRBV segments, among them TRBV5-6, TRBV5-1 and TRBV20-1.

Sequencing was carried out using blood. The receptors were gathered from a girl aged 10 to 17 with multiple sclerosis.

The CDR3 here is CASSFRGTTYEQYF. For the CDR3, the DNA is TGTGCCAGCAGCTTTAGAGGGACTACCTACGAGCAGTACTTC. The V gene is TRBV7-9, the J gene TRBJ2-7, with 7 bases matching TRBD2. Unmatched junction bases numbered 4, after V lost 3 bases and J lost 2 bases. Germline V gene data show CDR1 as SEHNR and CDR2 as FQNEAQ (reference sequence). The CDR3 contains 14 residues.

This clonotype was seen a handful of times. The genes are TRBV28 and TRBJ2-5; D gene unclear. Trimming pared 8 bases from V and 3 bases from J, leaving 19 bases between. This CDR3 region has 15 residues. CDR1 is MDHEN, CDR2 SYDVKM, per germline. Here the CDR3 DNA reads TGTGCCAGCGGTCCTCTCCGGAGTGGGGAAGAGACCCAGTACTTC. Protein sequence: CASGPLRSGEETQYF.

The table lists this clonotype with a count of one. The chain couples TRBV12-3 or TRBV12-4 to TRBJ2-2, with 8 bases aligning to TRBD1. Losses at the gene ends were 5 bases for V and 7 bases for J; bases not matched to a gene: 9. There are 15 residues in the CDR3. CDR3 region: CASSRAGGFLGELFF. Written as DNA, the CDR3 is TGTGCCAGCAGTAGGGCAGGGGGCTTTCTCGGGGAGCTGTTTTTT.

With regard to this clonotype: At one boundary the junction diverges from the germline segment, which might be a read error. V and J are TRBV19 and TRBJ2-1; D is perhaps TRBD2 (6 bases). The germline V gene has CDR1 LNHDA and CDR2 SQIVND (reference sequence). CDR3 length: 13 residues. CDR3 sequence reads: CASSSGAWNERFF. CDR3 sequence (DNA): TGTGCCAGTAGTAGCGGGGCCTGGAATGAGCGGTTCTTC.

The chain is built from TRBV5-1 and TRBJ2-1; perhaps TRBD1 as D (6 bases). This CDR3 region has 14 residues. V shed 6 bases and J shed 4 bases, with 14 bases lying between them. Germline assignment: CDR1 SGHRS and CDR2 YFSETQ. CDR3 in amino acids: CASMEVGQYNEQFF. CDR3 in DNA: TGCGCCAGCATGGAGGTTGGACAGTACAATGAGCAGTTCTTC.

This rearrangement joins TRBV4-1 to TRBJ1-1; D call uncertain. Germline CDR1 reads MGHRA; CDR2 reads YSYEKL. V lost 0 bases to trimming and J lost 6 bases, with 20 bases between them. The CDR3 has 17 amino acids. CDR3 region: CASSQEKAFIGYAEAFF. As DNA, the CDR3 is TGCGCCAGCAGCCAAGAAAAAGCCTTCATAGGGTACGCTGAAGCTTTCTTT.

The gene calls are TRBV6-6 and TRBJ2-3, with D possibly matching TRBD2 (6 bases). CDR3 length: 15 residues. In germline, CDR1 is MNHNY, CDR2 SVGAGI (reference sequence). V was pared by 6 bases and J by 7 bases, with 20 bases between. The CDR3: CASSFWDSPEHTQYF. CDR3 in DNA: TGTGCCAGCAGCTTCTGGGACTCCCCGGAACATACGCAGTATTTT.

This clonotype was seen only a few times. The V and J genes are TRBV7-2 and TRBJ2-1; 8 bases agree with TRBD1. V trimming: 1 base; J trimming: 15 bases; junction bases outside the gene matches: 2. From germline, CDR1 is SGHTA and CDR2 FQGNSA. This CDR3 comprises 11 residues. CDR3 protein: CASSLGDRGFF. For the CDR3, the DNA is TGTGCCAGCAGCTTAGGAGACAGGGGGTTCTTC.

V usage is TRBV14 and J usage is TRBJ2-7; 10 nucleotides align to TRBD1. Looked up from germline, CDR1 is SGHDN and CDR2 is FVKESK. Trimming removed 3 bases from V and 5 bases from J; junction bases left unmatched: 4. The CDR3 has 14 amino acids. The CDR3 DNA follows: TGTGCCAGCAGCCAGACAGGGGGCATAGACGAGCAGTACTTC. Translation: CASSQTGGIDEQYF.

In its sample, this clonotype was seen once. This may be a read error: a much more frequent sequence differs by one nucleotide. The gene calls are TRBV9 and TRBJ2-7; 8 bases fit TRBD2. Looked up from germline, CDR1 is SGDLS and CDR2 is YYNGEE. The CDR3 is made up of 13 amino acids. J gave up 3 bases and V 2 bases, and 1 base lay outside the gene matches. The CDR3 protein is CASSVTSGYEQYF. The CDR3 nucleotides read TGTGCCAGCAGCGTTACTAGCGGCTACGAGCAGTACTTC. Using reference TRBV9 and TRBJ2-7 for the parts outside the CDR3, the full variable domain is DSGVTQTPKHLITATGQRVTLRCSPRSGDLSVYWYQQSLDQGLQFLIQYYNGEERAKGNILERFSAQQFPDLHSELNLSSLELGDSALYFCASSVTSGYEQYFGPGTRLTVT.

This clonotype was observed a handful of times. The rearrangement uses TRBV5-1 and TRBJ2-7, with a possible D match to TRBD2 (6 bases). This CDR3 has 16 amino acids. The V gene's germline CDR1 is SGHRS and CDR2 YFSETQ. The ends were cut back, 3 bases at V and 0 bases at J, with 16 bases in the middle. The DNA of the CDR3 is TGCGCCAGCAGCTGGGGAGGCGGGGATAGCTCCTACGAGCAGTACTTC. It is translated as CASSWGGGDSSYEQYF.

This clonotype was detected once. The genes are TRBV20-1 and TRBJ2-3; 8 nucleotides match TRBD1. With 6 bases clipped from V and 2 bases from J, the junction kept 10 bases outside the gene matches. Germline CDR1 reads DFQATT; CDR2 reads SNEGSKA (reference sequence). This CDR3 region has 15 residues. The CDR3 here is CSAKPGTGNTDTQYF. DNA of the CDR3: TGCAGTGCGAAACCCGGGACAGGAAACACAGATACGCAGTATTTT.

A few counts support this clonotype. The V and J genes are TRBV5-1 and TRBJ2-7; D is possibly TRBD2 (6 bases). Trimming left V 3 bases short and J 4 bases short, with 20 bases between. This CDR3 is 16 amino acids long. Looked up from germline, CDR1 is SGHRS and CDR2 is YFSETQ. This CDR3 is CASSWPVGGKKYEQYF. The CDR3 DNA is TGCGCCAGCAGCTGGCCGGTTGGAGGGAAGAAGTACGAGCAGTACTTC.

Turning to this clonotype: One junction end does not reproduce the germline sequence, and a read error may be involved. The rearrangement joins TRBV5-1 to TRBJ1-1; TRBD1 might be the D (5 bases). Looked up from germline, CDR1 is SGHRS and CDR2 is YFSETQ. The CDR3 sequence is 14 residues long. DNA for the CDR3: TGTGCCAGCAGCTTAGGGCCAGGGAATACTGAAGCTTTCTTT. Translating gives CASSLGPGNTEAFF.

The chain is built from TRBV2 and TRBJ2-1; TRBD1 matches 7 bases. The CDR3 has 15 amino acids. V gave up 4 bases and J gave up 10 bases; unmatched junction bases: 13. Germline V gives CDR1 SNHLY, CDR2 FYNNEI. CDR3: CASSAAGGSLSEQFF. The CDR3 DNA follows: TGTGCCAGCAGTGCCGCAGGGGGTTCACTCTCGGAGCAGTTCTTC.

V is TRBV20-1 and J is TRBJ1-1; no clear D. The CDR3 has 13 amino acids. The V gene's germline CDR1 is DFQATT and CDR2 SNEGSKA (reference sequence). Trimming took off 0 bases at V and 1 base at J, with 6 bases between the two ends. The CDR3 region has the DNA TGCAGTGCTAGAGATATAGCGAACACTGAAGCTTTCTTT. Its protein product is CSARDIANTEAFF.

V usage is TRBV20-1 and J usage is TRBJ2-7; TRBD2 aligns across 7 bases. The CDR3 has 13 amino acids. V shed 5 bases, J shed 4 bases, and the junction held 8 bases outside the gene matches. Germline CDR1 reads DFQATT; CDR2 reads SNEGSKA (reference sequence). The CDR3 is CSARGGGRYEQYF. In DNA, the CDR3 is TGCAGTGCTCGCGGGGGAGGAAGATACGAGCAGTACTTC.

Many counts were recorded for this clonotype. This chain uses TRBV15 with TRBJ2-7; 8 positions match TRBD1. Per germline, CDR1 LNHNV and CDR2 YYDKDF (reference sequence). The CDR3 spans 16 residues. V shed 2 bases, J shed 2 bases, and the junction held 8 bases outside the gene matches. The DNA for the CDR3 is TGTGCCACCAGCAGAAGCAGGGGGCGCAAAACCTACGAGCAGTACTTC. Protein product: CATSRSRGRKTYEQYF.

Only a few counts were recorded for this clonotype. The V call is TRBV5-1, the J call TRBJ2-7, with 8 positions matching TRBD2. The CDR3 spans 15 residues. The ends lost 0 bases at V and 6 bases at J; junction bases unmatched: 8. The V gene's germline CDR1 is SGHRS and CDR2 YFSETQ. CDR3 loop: CASSLGNGGAGEQYF. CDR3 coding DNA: TGCGCCAGCAGCTTGGGGAACGGGGGGGCCGGCGAGCAGTACTTC.

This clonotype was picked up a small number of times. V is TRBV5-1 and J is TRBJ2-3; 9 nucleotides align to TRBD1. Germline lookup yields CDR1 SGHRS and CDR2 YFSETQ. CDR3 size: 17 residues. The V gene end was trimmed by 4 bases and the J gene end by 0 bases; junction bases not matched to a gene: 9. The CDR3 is CASSPLTGGTSTDTQYF. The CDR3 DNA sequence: TGCGCCAGCAGCCCCTTGACAGGGGGAACGAGCACAGATACGCAGTATTTT.

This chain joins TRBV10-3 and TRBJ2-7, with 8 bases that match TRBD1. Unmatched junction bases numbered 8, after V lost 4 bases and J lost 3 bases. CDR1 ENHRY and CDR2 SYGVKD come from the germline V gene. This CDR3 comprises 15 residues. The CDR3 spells CAISVEIGQGYEQYF. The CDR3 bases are TGTGCCATCAGTGTAGAGATAGGACAGGGCTACGAGCAGTACTTC.

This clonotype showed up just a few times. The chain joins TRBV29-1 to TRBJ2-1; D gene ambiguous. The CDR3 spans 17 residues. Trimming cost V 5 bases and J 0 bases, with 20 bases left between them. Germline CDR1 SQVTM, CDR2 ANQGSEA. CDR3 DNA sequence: TGCAGCGTTCAACTGAGACTGGAATTACTCTCCTACAATGAGCAGTTCTTC. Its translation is CSVQLRLELLSYNEQFF.

The CDR3 protein is CASSLRGRAANEQFF. CDR3 DNA sequence: TGTGCCAGCAGTTTGCGGGGGAGGGCTGCTAATGAGCAGTTCTTC. This sequence joins TRBV27 and TRBJ2-1, with TRBD2 identical over 7 bases. Germline CDR1 reads MNHEY; CDR2 reads SMNVEV (reference sequence). The CDR3 is 15 amino acids. After removal of 3 bases from V and 7 bases from J, the junction contained 9 bases not matched to a gene.

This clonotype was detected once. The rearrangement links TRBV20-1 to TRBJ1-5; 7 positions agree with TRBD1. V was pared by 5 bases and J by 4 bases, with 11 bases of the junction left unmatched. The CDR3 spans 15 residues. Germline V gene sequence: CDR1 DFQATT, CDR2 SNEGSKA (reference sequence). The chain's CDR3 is CSASTGSELNQPQHF. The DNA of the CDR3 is TGCAGTGCTTCGACAGGGTCGGAACTGAATCAGCCCCAGCATTTT.

For the CDR3, the DNA is TGTGCCAGCAGTCCCACCCAGGCAGCCTATGGCTACACCTTC. This sequence encodes CASSPTQAAYGYTF. The chain carries TRBV12-3 or TRBV12-4 and TRBJ1-2, with D hard to call. Trimming removed 5 bases at V and 4 bases at J, with 14 bases between. The CDR3 spans 14 residues.

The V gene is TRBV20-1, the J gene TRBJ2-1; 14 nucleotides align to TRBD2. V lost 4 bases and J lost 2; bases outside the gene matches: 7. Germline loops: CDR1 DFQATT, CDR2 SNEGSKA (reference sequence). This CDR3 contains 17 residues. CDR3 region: CSAIPGLAGGTYNEQFF. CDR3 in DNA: TGCAGTGCTATCCCCGGACTAGCGGGAGGCACCTACAATGAGCAGTTCTTC.

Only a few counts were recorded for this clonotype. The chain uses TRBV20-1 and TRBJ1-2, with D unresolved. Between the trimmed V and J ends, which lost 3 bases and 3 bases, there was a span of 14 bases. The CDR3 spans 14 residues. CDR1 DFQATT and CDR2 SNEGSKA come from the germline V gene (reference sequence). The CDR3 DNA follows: TGCAGTGCTAGCAATTTTCAAGGAGACTATGGCTACACCTTC. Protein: CSASNFQGDYGYTF.

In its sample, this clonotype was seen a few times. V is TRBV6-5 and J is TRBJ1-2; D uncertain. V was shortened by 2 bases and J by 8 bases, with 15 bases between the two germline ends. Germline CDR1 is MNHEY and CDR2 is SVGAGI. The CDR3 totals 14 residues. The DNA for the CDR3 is TGTGCCAGCAGTTACCCGGACTCCCCTTACGGCTACACCTTC. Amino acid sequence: CASSYPDSPYGYTF.

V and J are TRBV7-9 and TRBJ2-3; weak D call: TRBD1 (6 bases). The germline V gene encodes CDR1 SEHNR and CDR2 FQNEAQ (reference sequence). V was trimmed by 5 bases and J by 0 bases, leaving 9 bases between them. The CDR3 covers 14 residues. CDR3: CASSKGTSTDTQYF. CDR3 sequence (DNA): TGTGCCAGCAGCAAAGGGACAAGCACAGATACGCAGTATTTT.

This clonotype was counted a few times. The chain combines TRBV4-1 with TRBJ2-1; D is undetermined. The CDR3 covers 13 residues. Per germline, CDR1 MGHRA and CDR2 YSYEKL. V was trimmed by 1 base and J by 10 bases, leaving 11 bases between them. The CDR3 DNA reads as TGCGCCAGCAGCCAAGCAGCGCCCGGGGAGCAGTTCTTC. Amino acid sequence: CASSQAAPGEQFF.

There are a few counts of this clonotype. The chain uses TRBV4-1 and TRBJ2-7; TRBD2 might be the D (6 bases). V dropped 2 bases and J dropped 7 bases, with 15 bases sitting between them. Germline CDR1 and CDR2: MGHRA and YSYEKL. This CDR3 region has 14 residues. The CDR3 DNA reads TGCGCCAGCAGCCAACAGACGGGAGCGAGAGAGCAGTACTTC. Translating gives CASSQQTGAREQYF.

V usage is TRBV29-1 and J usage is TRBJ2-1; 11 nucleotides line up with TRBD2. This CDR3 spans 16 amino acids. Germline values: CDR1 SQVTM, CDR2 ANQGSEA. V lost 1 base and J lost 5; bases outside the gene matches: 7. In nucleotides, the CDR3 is TGCAGCGTTGAAGCATTGACTAGCGGGGTAAACAATGAGCAGTTCTTC. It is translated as CSVEALTSGVNNEQFF.